This paragraph covers one TCR beta chain sequence. This sample stems from a study of blood T cell repertoires in COVID-19. Study in general: Specimens from acute and convalescent COVID-19 originated in the United States, Italy and Spain.

The V gene end was trimmed by 4 bases and the J gene end by 3 bases; junction bases not matched to a gene: 10. The CDR3 length is 17 residues. Germline V gives CDR1 SGHDN, CDR2 FVKESK. Original analysis: From reference gene primer amplification, estimates of nucleated cell counts were derived. Clones were read by immunoSEQ multiplex PCR, and TCRdb kept only the in-frame ones, dropping some. V, J and clone size are those of that table, while D and trimming were read from the DNA. Altogether about 88,000 clones are present, roughly 90% being singletons, with the ten largest covering around 14%. Sample: peripheral blood. The chain joins TRBV14 to TRBJ1-5; TRBD1 matches 9 bases. This TCR was sampled from a male donor with acute or convalescent COVID-19. Here the CDR3 DNA reads TGTGCCAGCAGCCTAGAACTGGGACAGGGCACCAATCAGCCCCAGCATTTT. Protein product: CASSLELGQGTNQPQHF.